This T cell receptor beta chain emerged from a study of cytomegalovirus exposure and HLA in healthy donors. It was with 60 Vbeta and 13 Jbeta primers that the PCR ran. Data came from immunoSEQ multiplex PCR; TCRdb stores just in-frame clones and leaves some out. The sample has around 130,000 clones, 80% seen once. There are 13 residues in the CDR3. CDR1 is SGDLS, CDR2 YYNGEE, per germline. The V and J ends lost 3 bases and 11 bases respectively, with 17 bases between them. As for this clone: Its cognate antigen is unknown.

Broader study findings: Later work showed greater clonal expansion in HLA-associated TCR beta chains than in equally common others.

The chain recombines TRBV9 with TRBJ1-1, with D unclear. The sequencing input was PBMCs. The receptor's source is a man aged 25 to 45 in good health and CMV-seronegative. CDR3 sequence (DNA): TGTGCCAGCAGCGAAGATGAGTCCGGAGTGGCTTTCTTT. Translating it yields CASSEDESGVAFF.